This T cell receptor (beta chain) was sequenced for a study of T cell changes during pregnancy in multiple sclerosis. The CDR3 is made up of 14 amino acids. Germline trimming cut 6 bases from V and 13 bases from J; bases unmatched to any gene: 9. Germline CDR1 reads SNHLY; CDR2 reads FYNNEI. The method was immunoSEQ multiplex PCR; TCRdb's version includes in-frame clones alone and lacks a portion of them. The repertoire has 68,000 or so clones, 75% to 95% of them found once; the top ten carry more than 0.75%. The sample in question was peripheral blood, obtained in the second trimester of pregnancy. The rearrangement links TRBV2 to TRBJ1-6; 10 positions agree with TRBD1. The TCR was taken from a female donor with multiple sclerosis, enrolled in a pregnancy study. The CDR3 is CASRTTGGSGPLHF. The DNA for the CDR3 is TGTGCCAGCAGAACGACAGGGGGCTCGGGTCCCCTCCACTTT.